This record concerns one TCR beta chain sequence. Its specificity is not known. Treatment given: roughly 11-day PBMC culture with coronavirus spike peptide pools or control peptides (ViraFEST assay). This sample was taken from a study of vaccination and CD4 T cells after COVID-19. Looking at the study overall: The convalescents included six males and four females, and among them two were Hispanic while seven were Caucasian. Study-level findings and limits: From a median of roughly 20 to 40, SARS-CoV-2-reactive clonotypes increased, though not significantly.

V shed 1 base and J shed 4 bases, with 16 bases lying between them. This CDR3 is 16 amino acids long. CDR1 and CDR2 from the germline V gene are SGHTA and FQGNSA. Sequenced with the Oncomine TCR Beta short-read assay was DNA taken from cultured CD4+ T cells. Genomic DNA was drawn out of CD4+ T cells grown in culture. One entry per CDR3 protein, called by TCRdb with MiXCR from the PCR reads. Of fewer than 13,000 distinct CDR3 sequences in the sample, roughly 28% were seen once. Sequenced input: CD4+ T cells from blood, cultured in vitro. This TCR was recovered from a human donor who had recovered from COVID-19. The rearrangement links TRBV7-2 to TRBJ2-5; D gene unclear. CDR3 amino acids: CASSLVSAVPRETQYF. Here the CDR3 DNA reads TGTGCCAGCAGCTTAGTTTCCGCCGTGCCCCGAGAGACCCAGTACTTC.